Listed here are 13 T cell receptor beta chains from one sample, sequenced in a study of blood T cells in healthy people across ages. A second about 6 to 12 cycle PCR used barcoded and J-beta primers. MiXCR, run by TCRdb on the 5' RACE reads, gives a single entry per CDR3 protein. The sample consists of hundreds of thousands of distinct CDR3 sequences, around 45% of them appearing once. Sequenced input: blood. The receptor set was obtained from a woman aged 60 to 75 in good health.

As for this clonotype: A junction end diverges from the germline sequence, so it may reflect a read error. The chain uses TRBV7-2 and TRBJ1-2, with 8 nucleotides matching TRBD1. The CDR3 totals 16 residues. Per germline, CDR1 SGHTA and CDR2 FQGNSA. CDR3 DNA: TGTGCCGGCAGCTTAGTGCCGGGACAGGTACGCTACGGCTACACCTTC. It yields the protein CAGSLVPGQVRYGYTF.

Only a few counts were recorded for this clonotype. The genes are TRBV2 and TRBJ2-7; D is unresolved. The CDR3 is 13 residues long. V dropped 2 bases and J dropped 5 bases, with 10 bases sitting between them. The V gene's germline CDR1 is SNHLY and CDR2 FYNNEI. The CDR3 DNA reads TGTGCCAGCAGTGAAAACGTATTAGACGAGCAGTACTTC. Amino acid sequence: CASSENVLDEQYF.

The chain carries TRBV5-1 and TRBJ2-5, with no clear D. The CDR3 is 12 residues long. The V gene lost 1 base and the J gene lost 11 bases, with 12 bases spanning the gap. Germline V gives CDR1 SGHRS, CDR2 YFSETQ. The chain's CDR3 is CASSLNYNEQYF. The CDR3 region has the DNA TGCGCCAGCAGCTTGAATTACAATGAGCAGTACTTC.

The chain joins TRBV29-1 to TRBJ2-1, with D possibly TRBD1 on 6 matching bases. The CDR3 is made up of 15 amino acids. V lost 3 bases and J 0 bases, leaving 12 bases between the germline ends. The germline V gene encodes CDR1 SQVTM and CDR2 ANQGSEA. The CDR3 here is CSVDGGLFSYNEQFF. DNA for the CDR3: TGCAGCGTTGATGGGGGCTTGTTCTCCTACAATGAGCAGTTCTTC.

As to this clonotype: This may be a read error: a much more frequent sequence differs by one nucleotide. J is TRBJ2-4 and V is TRBV20-1; perhaps TRBD2 as D (6 bases). The end of the DNA is better explained by TRBJ2-7, so the J call may be wrong. Germline CDR1 is DFQATT and CDR2 is SNEGSKA (reference sequence). CDR3 size: 11 residues. As DNA, the CDR3 is TGCAGTGATAGCGGAACCTACGAGCAGTACTTC. This sequence encodes CSDSGTYEQYF.

This chain connects TRBV28 to TRBJ1-4, with a tentative D call TRBD1 (5 bases). Per germline, CDR1 MDHEN and CDR2 SYDVKM. CDR3 length: 16 residues. V was shortened by 2 bases and J by 4 bases, with 14 bases between the two germline ends. As DNA, the CDR3 is TGTGCCAGCAGTTTAAAGGGGTATAAAGATAATGAAAAACTGTTTTTT. Protein product: CASSLKGYKDNEKLFF.

As to this clonotype: At one end, the junction sequence differs from germline, possibly due to a read error. The rearrangement uses TRBV18 and TRBJ2-7; a weak D match, TRBD2 (5 bases). The end of the DNA is better explained by TRBJ2-5, so the J call may be wrong. The length of the CDR3 is 13 residues. Looked up from germline, CDR1 is KGHSH and CDR2 is LQKENI. CDR3 sequence (DNA): TGTGCCATCTCACCACCGAGGGTAGAGACCCAGTACTTC. It specifies CAISPPRVETQYF.

In this sample, this clonotype turned up many times. J is TRBJ2-7 and V is TRBV20-1; D gene ambiguous. This CDR3 region has 13 residues. Germline V CDR1 and CDR2: DFQATT, SNEGSKA (reference sequence). Trimming left V 5 bases short and J 5 bases short, with 16 bases between. The CDR3: CSASTRMADEQYF. The CDR3 region has the DNA TGCAGTGCTTCCACGAGAATGGCGGACGAGCAGTACTTC.

This clonotype was observed a handful of times. CDR3 loop: CASEPGARFQQFF. In DNA, the CDR3 is TGTGCCAGCGAGCCCGGGGCGCGCTTTCAGCAGTTCTTC. The chain links TRBV7-9 to TRBJ2-1; D may match TRBD1 or TRBD2 (5 bases each). Trimming removed 8 bases from V and 11 bases from J, with 19 bases in between. CDR3 length: 13 residues. CDR1 SEHNR and CDR2 FQNEAQ come from the germline V gene (reference sequence).

This clonotype was detected only a few times. The genes are TRBV27 and TRBJ2-7; D unresolved. V was cut by 5 bases and J by 0 bases, with 11 bases left in between. The CDR3 sequence is 14 residues long. Germline V gives CDR1 MNHEY, CDR2 SMNVEV (reference sequence). The CDR3, as DNA: TGTGCCAGCAGTCCTGGACCCCTCTCCTACGAGCAGTACTTC. This encodes CASSPGPLSYEQYF.

The chain combines TRBV12-3 or TRBV12-4 with TRBJ2-1, with 8 nucleotides matching TRBD1. This CDR3 contains 13 residues. J gave up 5 bases and V 6 bases, and 3 bases lay outside the gene matches. The CDR3 sequence is CASSLTGDNEQFF. The CDR3 region has the DNA TGTGCCAGCAGCCTGACAGGGGACAATGAGCAGTTCTTC.

This clonotype was counted a few times. The J gene is TRBJ2-5, the V gene TRBV20-1; tentative D call: TRBD1 (5 bases). V shed 1 base and J shed 1 base, with 16 bases lying between them. The CDR3 length is 16 residues. CDR1 DFQATT and CDR2 SNEGSKA come from the germline V gene (reference sequence). The CDR3 region is CSARVFGRGTQETQYF. CDR3 sequence (DNA): TGCAGTGCTAGAGTCTTTGGAAGGGGAACCCAAGAGACCCAGTACTTC.

CDR3 nucleotide sequence: TGTGCCACCAGTACAGGGGGTAGGGGGGTCTATGGCTACACCTTC. Residues: CATSTGGRGVYGYTF. V gene TRBV15 combines with J gene TRBJ1-2; 8 nucleotides align to TRBD1. The CDR3 length is 15 residues. CDR1 and CDR2 (germline): LNHNV, YYDKDF (reference sequence). Germline trimming cut 6 bases from V and 4 bases from J; bases unmatched to any gene: 10. The whole variable domain, filled in from reference TRBV15 and TRBJ1-2, reads DAMVIQNPRYQVTQFGKPVTLSCSQTLNHNVMYWYQQKSSQAPKLLFHYYDKDFNNEADTPDNFQSRRPNTSFCFLDIRSPGLGDTAMYLCATSTGGRGVYGYTFGSGTRLTVV.